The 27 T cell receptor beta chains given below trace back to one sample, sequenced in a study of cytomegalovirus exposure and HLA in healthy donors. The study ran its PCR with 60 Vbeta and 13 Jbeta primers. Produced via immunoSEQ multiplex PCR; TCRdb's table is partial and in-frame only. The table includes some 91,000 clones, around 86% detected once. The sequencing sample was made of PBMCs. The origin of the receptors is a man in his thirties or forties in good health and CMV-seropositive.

The DNA for the CDR3 is TGTGCCAGCAGCCAGAACAGGGGTGAGACCCAGTACTTC. Its translation: CASSQNRGETQYF. J is TRBJ2-5 and V is TRBV7-9; 7 bases map to TRBD1. V shed 5 bases and J 5 bases; nucleotides not matched to a gene: 5. Germline V gene lookup returns CDR1 SEHNR and CDR2 FQNEAQ (reference sequence). This CDR3 spans 13 amino acids.

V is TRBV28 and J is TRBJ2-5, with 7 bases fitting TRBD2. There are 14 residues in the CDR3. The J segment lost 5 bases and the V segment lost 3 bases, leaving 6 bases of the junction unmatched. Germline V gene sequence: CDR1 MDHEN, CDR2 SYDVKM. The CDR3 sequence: CASSFGGAGETQYF. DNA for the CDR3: TGTGCCAGCAGTTTTGGGGGAGCGGGGGAGACCCAGTACTTC.

The CDR3 here is CASSYLAGVNYGYTF. The CDR3 bases are TGTGCCAGCAGTTACCTGGCAGGGGTCAACTATGGCTACACCTTC. The chain combines TRBV6-6 with TRBJ1-2, with a possible D match to TRBD1 (6 bases). In germline, CDR1 is MNHNY, CDR2 SVGAGI (reference sequence). The V gene lost 2 bases and the J gene lost 2 bases, with 12 bases spanning the gap. The length of the CDR3 is 15 residues.

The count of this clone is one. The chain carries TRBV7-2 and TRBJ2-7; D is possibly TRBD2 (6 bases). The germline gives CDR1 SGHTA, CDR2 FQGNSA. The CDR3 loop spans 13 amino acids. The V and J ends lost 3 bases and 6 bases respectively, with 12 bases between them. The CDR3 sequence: CASSFPGVSEQYF. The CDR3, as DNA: TGTGCCAGCAGCTTTCCGGGAGTCAGCGAGCAGTACTTC.

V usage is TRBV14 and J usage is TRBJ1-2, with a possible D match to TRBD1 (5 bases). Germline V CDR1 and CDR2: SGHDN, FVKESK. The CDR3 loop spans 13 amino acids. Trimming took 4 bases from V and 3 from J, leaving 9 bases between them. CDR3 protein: CASSPHRYYGYTF. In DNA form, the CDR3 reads TGTGCCAGCAGCCCCCACAGGTACTATGGCTACACCTTC.

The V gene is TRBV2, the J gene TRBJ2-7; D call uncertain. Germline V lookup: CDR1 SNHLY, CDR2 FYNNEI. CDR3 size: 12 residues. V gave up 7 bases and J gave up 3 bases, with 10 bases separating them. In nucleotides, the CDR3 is TGTGCCAGCATGGTCCGCGTCTACGAGCAGTACTTC. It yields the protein CASMVRVYEQYF.

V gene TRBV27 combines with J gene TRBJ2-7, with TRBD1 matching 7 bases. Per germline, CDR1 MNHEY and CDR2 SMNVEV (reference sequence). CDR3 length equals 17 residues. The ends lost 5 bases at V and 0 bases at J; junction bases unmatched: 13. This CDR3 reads CASSPYTPWDSSYEQYF. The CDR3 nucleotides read TGTGCCAGCAGTCCCTACACCCCGTGGGACAGCTCCTACGAGCAGTACTTC.

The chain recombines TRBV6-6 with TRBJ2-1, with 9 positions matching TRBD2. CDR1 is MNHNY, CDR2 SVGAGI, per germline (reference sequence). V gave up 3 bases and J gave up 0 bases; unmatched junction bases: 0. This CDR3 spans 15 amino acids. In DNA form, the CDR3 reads TGTGCCAGCAGTTATAGCGGGAGCTCCTACAATGAGCAGTTCTTC. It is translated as CASSYSGSSYNEQFF.

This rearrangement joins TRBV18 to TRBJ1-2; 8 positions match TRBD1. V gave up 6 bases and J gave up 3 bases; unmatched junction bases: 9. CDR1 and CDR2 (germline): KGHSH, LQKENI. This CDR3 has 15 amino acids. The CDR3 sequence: CASSEMDREDYGYTF. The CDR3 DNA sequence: TGTGCCAGCTCGGAGATGGACAGGGAGGACTATGGCTACACCTTC.

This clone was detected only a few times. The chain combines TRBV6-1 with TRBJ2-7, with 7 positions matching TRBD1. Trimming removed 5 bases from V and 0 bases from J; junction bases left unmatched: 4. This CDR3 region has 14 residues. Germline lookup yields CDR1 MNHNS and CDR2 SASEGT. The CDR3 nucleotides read TGTGCCAGCAGTCCCGACAGGGTCTCCTACGAGCAGTACTTC. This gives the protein CASSPDRVSYEQYF.

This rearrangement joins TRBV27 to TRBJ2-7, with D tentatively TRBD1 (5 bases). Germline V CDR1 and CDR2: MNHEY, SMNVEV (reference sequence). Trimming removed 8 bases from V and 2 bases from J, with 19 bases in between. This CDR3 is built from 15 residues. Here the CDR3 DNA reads TGTGCCAGCCAAAACGAAAAGGGGTTGGCCTACGAGCAGTACTTC. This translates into CASQNEKGLAYEQYF.

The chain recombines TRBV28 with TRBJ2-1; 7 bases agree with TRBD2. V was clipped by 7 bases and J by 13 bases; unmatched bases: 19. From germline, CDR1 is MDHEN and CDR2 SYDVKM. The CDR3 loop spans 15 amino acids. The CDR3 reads CASNEVTAGTTEQFF. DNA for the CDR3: TGTGCCAGCAACGAGGTAACAGCCGGGACTACTGAACAGTTCTTC.

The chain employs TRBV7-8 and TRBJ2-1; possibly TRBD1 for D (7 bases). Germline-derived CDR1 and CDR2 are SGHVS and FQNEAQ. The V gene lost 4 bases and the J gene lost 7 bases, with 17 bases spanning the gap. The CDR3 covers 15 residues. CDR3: CASSSPLQGRNEQFF. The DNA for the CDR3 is TGTGCCAGCAGCTCTCCCCTACAGGGGAGGAATGAGCAGTTCTTC.

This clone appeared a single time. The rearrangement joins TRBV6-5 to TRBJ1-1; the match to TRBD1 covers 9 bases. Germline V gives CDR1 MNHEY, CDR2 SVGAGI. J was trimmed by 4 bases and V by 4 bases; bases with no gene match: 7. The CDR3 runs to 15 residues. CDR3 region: CASSLPGQGITEAFF. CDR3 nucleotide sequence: TGTGCCAGCAGTTTACCGGGACAGGGCATCACTGAAGCTTTCTTT.

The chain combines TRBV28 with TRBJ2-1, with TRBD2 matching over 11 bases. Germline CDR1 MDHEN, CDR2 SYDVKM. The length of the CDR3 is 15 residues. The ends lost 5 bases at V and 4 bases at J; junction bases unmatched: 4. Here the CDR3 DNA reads TGTGCCAGCAGTCAGACTAGCGGGATATACAATGAGCAGTTCTTC. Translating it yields CASSQTSGIYNEQFF.

In DNA, the CDR3 is TGTGCCAGCAGTGATGGGCCTAGCGGGAGAGGGTATCGGTACGAGCAGTACTTC. As protein: CASSDGPSGRGYRYEQYF. The genes are TRBV6-1 and TRBJ2-7; 10 bases line up with TRBD2. Germline V lookup: CDR1 MNHNS, CDR2 SASEGT. V lost 3 bases to trimming and J lost 4 bases; unmatched junction nucleotides: 15. The CDR3 consists of 18 residues.

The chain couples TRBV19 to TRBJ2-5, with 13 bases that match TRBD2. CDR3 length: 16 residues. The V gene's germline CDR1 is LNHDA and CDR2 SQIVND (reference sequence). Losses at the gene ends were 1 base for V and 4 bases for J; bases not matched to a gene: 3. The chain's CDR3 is CASSIGTSGSSETQYF. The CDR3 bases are TGTGCCAGTAGTATAGGGACTAGCGGGAGTTCAGAGACCCAGTACTTC. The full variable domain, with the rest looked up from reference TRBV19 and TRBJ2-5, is DGGITQSPKYLFRKEGQNVTLSCEQNLNHDAMYWYRQDPGQGLRLIYYSQIVNDFQKGDIAEGYSVSREKKESFPLTVTSAQKNPTAFYLCASSIGTSGSSETQYFGPGTRLLVL.

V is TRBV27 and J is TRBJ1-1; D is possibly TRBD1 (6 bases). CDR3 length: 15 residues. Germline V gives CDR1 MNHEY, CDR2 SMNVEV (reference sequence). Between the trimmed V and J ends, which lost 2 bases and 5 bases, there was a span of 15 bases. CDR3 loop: CASSLMAGVVTEAFF. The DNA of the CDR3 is TGTGCCAGCAGTTTAATGGCAGGGGTTGTGACTGAAGCTTTCTTT.

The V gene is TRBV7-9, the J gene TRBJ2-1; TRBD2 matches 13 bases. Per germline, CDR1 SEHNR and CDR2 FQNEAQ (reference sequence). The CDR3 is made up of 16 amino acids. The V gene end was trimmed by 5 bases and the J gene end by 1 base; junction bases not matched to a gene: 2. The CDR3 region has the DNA TGTGCCAGCAGCATACTAGCGGGAGGGTCCTACAATGAGCAGTTCTTC. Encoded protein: CASSILAGGSYNEQFF.

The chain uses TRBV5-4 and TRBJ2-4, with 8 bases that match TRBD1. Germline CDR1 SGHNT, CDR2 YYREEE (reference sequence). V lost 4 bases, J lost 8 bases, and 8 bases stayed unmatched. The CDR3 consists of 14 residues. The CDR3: CASSRDRGEDIQYF. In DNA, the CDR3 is TGTGCCAGCAGCCGTGACAGGGGAGAGGACATTCAGTACTTC.

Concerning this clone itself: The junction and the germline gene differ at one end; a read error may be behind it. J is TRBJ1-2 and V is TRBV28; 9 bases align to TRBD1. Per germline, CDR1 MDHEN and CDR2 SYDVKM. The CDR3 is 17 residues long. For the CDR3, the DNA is TGTGCCAGTAGTTTACCCGGGACAGGGCTCCTAAGGGATGGCTACACCTTC. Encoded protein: CASSLPGTGLLRDGYTF.

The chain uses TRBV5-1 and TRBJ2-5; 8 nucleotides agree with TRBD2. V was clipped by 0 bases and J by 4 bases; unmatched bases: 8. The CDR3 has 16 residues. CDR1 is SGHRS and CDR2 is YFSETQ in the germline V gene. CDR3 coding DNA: TGCGCCAGCAGCTTGGCCACGGGGGGGCCGGGAGAGACCCAGTACTTC. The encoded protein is CASSLATGGPGETQYF.

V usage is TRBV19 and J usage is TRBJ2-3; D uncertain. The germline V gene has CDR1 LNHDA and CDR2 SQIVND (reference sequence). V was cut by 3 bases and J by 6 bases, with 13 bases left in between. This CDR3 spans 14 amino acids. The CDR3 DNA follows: TGTGCCAGTAGTATCTTTGGATACGGGGATACGCAGTATTTT. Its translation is CASSIFGYGDTQYF.

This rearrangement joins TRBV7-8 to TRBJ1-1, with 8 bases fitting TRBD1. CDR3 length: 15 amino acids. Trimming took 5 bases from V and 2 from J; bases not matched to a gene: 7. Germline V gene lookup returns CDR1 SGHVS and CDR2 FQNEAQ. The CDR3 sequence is CASSHGQGRNTEAFF. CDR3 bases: TGTGCCAGCAGCCATGGACAGGGACGCAACACTGAAGCTTTCTTT.

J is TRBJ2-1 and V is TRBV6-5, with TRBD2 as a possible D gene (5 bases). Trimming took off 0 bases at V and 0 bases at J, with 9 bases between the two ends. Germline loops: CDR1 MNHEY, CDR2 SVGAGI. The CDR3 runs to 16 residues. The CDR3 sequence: CASSYSRESSYNEQFF. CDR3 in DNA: TGTGCCAGCAGTTACTCGAGGGAATCCTCCTACAATGAGCAGTTCTTC.

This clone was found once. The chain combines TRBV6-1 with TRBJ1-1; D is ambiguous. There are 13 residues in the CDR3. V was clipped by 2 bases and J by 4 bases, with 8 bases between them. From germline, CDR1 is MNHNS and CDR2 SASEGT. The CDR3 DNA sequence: TGTGCCAGCAGTGAACAACTAACCACTGAAGCTTTCTTT. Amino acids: CASSEQLTTEAFF.

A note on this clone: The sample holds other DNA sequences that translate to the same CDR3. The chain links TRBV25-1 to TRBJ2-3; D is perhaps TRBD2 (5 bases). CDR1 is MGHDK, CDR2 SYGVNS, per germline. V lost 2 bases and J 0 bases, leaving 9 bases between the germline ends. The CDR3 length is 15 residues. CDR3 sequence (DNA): TGTGCCAGCAGTGAAACTCGCGGGAGCACAGATACGCAGTATTTT. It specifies CASSETRGSTDTQYF.